This T cell receptor (beta chain) was sequenced in a study of OX40 agonist ivuxolimab in advanced cancers. Autoimmune disease history or systemic immunosuppression excluded patients. Germline loops: CDR1 LGHNA, CDR2 YSLEER. The CDR3 covers 14 residues. V was cut by 0 bases and J by 4 bases, with 10 bases left in between. Generated by immunoSEQ multiplex PCR, the TCRdb table keeps only in-frame clones and is missing some. The sample carries about 68,000 clones, 70% to 90% recorded once. The receptor was isolated from an adult with an advanced solid tumor such as melanoma, head and neck, liver or kidney cancer. The rearrangement links TRBV4-3 to TRBJ2-7; perhaps TRBD2 as D (5 bases). The sample consisted of CD4+ or CD8+ T cells sorted from blood, taken in a trial of the OX40 agonist ivuxolimab. CDR3 residues: CASSQDSGRYEQYF. CDR3 coding DNA: TGCGCCAGCAGCCAAGATTCGGGAAGGTACGAGCAGTACTTC.